These T cell receptor beta chains were read from a single sample in a study of cytomegalovirus exposure and HLA in healthy donors. TCRdb's table, derived via immunoSEQ multiplex PCR, lists solely in-frame clones and lacks some. The sample holds under 150,000 clones, about 74% seen once. The sequencing input was PBMCs. These receptors were obtained from a woman between 50 and 59 years old in good health and CMV-seronegative. Each CDR3 is given with its conserved first and last residue. D genes are given only for firm matches. Some rows mark clone size as missing; the rest say once, few, many or name a class of expanded clone.

d_gene,v_gene,len,j_gene,abundance,CDR3nt,CDR3aa
-,TRBV5-5,12,TRBJ2-7,-,TGTGCCAGCAGCTTGGATTCCTGCGAGCAGTACTTC,CASSLDSCEQYF
-,TRBV7-8,14,TRBJ2-7,-,TGTGCCAGCAGCTCCCGACAGCCGCCCTACGAGCAGTACTTC,CASSSRQPPYEQYF
-,TRBV6-5,15,TRBJ2-1,few,TGTGCCAGCAGTCGTGACCGACACTCCTACAATGAGCAGTTCTTC,CASSRDRHSYNEQFF
TRBD1,TRBV28,14,TRBJ1-6,-,TGTGCCAGCACCCCGGGACAGGGGTTCCGATCCCTCCACTTT,CASTPGQGFRSLHF
-,TRBV5-5,12,TRBJ2-1,-,TGTGCCAGCAGCTTGGTAGACAATGAGCAGTTCTTC,CASSLVDNEQFF
-,TRBV10-3,14,TRBJ2-7,once,TGTGCCATCAGTCCCGCCAGGGACTCCTACGAGCAGTACTTC,CAISPARDSYEQYF
-,TRBV10-3,15,TRBJ1-6,-,TGTGCCATCAGTGAGGGTGCAGGGTGGAATTCACCCCTCCACTTT,CAISEGAGWNSPLHF
-,TRBV11-2,17,TRBJ1-4,-,TGTGCCAGCAGTCCCTTATCTATCTGGGGCTATAATGAAAAACTGTTTTTT,CASSPLSIWGYNEKLFF
-,TRBV15,15,TRBJ2-7,-,TGTGCCACCAGCATCGAGACAGGAGTTACCTACGAGCAGTACTTC,CATSIETGVTYEQYF
TRBD1,TRBV5-6,14,TRBJ2-3,-,TGTGCCAGCAGGGAGACAGGGGAGGCAGATACGCAGTATTTT,CASRETGEADTQYF
-,TRBV19,14,TRBJ2-7,-,TGTGCCAGTAGTATAGGGGCACGAGCCTACGAGCAGTACTTC,CASSIGARAYEQYF
-,TRBV5-1,14,TRBJ1-1,once,TGCGCCAGCAGCTTGGAGGGGGTTAACACTGAAGCTTTCTTT,CASSLEGVNTEAFF
-,TRBV7-2,15,TRBJ1-5,-,TGTGCCAGCAGCTTAGAGGCGGGATTCGAACAGCCCCAGCATTTT,CASSLEAGFEQPQHF
TRBD1,TRBV7-8,14,TRBJ1-1,-,TGTGCCAGCAGCTTAACAGGGGGCTTTGGTGAAGCTTTCTTT,CASSLTGGFGEAFF
TRBD2,TRBV5-1,15,TRBJ2-7,-,TGCGCCAGCAGCCCCTTTGCGGGGGTGTCAGAGGAGCAGTACTTC,CASSPFAGVSEEQYF
TRBD1,TRBV25-1,13,TRBJ1-4,-,TGTGCCAGTGGGGGACAGGGGGATGAAAAACTGTTTTTT,CASGGQGDEKLFF
TRBD1,TRBV5-1,14,TRBJ1-2,-,TGCGCCAGCAGCCAGGGGGGTTCCAACTATGGCTACACCTTC,CASSQGGSNYGYTF
TRBD1,TRBV10-3,14,TRBJ1-1,-,TGTGCCGGCTGTCCGGGACAGGGGGCCACTGAAGCTTTCTTT,CAGCPGQGATEAFF
-,TRBV2,16,TRBJ1-2,-,TGTGCCAGCAGTGATTTGGGGAGTTTGGTTGTCTATGGCTACACCTTC,CASSDLGSLVVYGYTF
-,TRBV6-5,11,TRBJ2-1,-,TGTGCCAGCAGAAACGGACAGGAGCAGTTCTTC,CASRNGQEQFF
TRBD1,TRBV5-1,16,TRBJ1-2,-,TGCGCCAGCAGCTTGCCCGCCGGGACAGGGAATAATGGCTACACCTTC,CASSLPAGTGNNGYTF
-,TRBV7-3,15,TRBJ1-1,-,TGTGCCAGCAGCTCCTCAGGGGCGTATGTGACTGAAGCTTTCTTT,CASSSSGAYVTEAFF
-,TRBV15,15,TRBJ1-3,once,TGTGCCACCCACGCAGGGGATGTGACTGGAAACACCATATATTTT,CATHAGDVTGNTIYF
TRBD2,TRBV7-3,15,TRBJ2-1,-,TGTGCCAGCAGCCAAAAGCGGGGGGGCCTCAATGAGCAGTTCTTC,CASSQKRGGLNEQFF
-,TRBV19,16,TRBJ1-1,-,TGTGCCAGTAGTATCTCCCCGGGACTTATGAACACTGAAGCTTTCTTT,CASSISPGLMNTEAFF
-,TRBV7-8,16,TRBJ1-6,-,TGTGCCAGCAGCTCCCGGTTTAGCTCCTATAATTCACCCCTCCACTTT,CASSSRFSSYNSPLHF